Below, 7 T cell receptor beta chains from the same sample are listed, as sequenced in a study of T cell repertoires in cytomegalovirus infection. No antigen has been assigned to these receptors. TCRdb analysed the reads with MiXCR anew, one entry per CDR3 protein. This table has a few hundred thousand distinct CDR3 sequences, around a third appearing once. Sequencing used cultured PBMCs, obtained from culture after CMV antigen stimulation. The receptors come from a human donor in good health (CMV status not recorded). Some clones in this sample may be carry-over from other donors' samples.

The sample holds a few counts of this clonotype. J is TRBJ2-3 and V is TRBV19; 7 bases fit TRBD1. The CDR3 is made up of 16 amino acids. Germline loops: CDR1 LNHDA, CDR2 SQIVND (reference sequence). With 9 bases clipped from V and 1 base from J, the junction kept 13 bases outside the gene matches. The CDR3 loop reads CASDQGVRGRTDTQYF. The CDR3 DNA reads as TGTGCCAGCGACCAGGGGGTCCGGGGCCGCACAGATACGCAGTATTTT.

The chain has TRBV19 and TRBJ2-2; no definite D call. The CDR3 consists of 15 residues. Between the trimmed V and J ends, which lost 5 bases and 0 bases, there was a span of 10 bases. Germline-derived CDR1 and CDR2 are LNHDA and SQIVND (reference sequence). This CDR3 reads CASSHGRPNTGELFF. The CDR3 DNA is TGTGCCAGTAGTCATGGGCGACCGAACACCGGGGAGCTGTTTTTT.

The CDR3 loop reads CASSEAYTGGGYNEQFF. The CDR3 DNA follows: TGTGCCAGCAGTGAAGCCTACACCGGGGGTGGCTACAATGAGCAGTTCTTC. The rearrangement joins TRBV6-1 to TRBJ2-1, with D possibly being TRBD2 (6 bases). V lost 0 bases to trimming and J lost 3 bases, with 15 bases between them. Germline-derived CDR1 and CDR2 are MNHNS and SASEGT. The CDR3 covers 17 residues.

This clonotype has more than one count but fewer than ten. The chain has TRBV6-5 and TRBJ2-2; tentatively, D is TRBD2 (5 bases). CDR1 is MNHEY and CDR2 is SVGAGI in the germline V gene. The V end lost 0 bases, the J end lost 7 bases, and 6 bases lay between the germline ends. The CDR3 loop spans 13 amino acids. The CDR3 coding sequence is TGTGCCAGCAGTTACTCAGGACTCGGGGAGCTGTTTTTT. Translated: CASSYSGLGELFF.

This CDR3 reads CASSLQGLAGGTNTGELFF. CDR3 coding DNA: TGTGCCAGCAGCCTCCAGGGACTAGCGGGAGGGACGAACACCGGGGAGCTGTTTTTT. The chain recombines TRBV12-3 or TRBV12-4 with TRBJ2-2, with 16 bases aligning to TRBD2. J was trimmed by 0 bases and V by 6 bases; bases with no gene match: 7. The CDR3 length is 19 residues.

The chain couples TRBV19 to TRBJ2-2, with D possibly TRBD1 on 7 matching bases. Trimming took off 3 bases at V and 4 bases at J, with 15 bases between the two ends. The CDR3 totals 16 residues. CDR1 LNHDA and CDR2 SQIVND come from the germline V gene (reference sequence). In DNA, the CDR3 is TGTGCCAGTAGTATCTCCAACAGGGGAGGCACCGGGGAGCTGTTTTTT. Protein product: CASSISNRGGTGELFF.

This clonotype was counted only a few times. The chain recombines TRBV19 with TRBJ1-5; D possibly corresponds to TRBD1 (5 bases). This CDR3 has 16 residues. V lost 7 bases, J lost 2 bases, and 18 bases lay in between. From germline, CDR1 is LNHDA and CDR2 SQIVND (reference sequence). CDR3 sequence: CASTPRGLGGNQPQHF. The CDR3 DNA is TGTGCCAGTACCCCCCGGGGCTTAGGGGGCAATCAGCCCCAGCATTTT.